This T cell receptor beta chain came from a study of CD8 T cells in Susac syndrome. Study context: Patients with Susac syndrome were therapy-naive, treated with corticosteroids, or treated with intravenous immunoglobulin alone when blood was collected.

An input of about 0.5 to 1 ug of RNA was subjected to reverse transcription using random hexamers. MiXCR was run by TCRdb on the immunoSEQ multiplex PCR reads, yielding one entry per CDR3 protein. Of about 200,000 distinct CDR3 sequences listed, roughly nine tenths were seen once; the top ten hold 0.085% to 0.1%. The CDR3 has 17 residues. Per the germline V gene, CDR1 is MGHDK and CDR2 is SYGVNS. V was pared by 3 bases and J by 0 bases, with 7 bases of the junction left unmatched. TCR beta from blood CD8+ and CD4+ T cells was sequenced. The genes are TRBV25-1 and TRBJ2-1; TRBD2 aligns across 8 bases. Sequenced sample: CD4+ T cells from PBMCs. The TCR was taken from a human donor with Susac syndrome. CDR3 sequence (DNA): TGTGCCAGCAGTGAGGTAGCGGGACAAAGCTCCTACAATGAGCAGTTCTTC. It translates to CASSEVAGQSSYNEQFF.